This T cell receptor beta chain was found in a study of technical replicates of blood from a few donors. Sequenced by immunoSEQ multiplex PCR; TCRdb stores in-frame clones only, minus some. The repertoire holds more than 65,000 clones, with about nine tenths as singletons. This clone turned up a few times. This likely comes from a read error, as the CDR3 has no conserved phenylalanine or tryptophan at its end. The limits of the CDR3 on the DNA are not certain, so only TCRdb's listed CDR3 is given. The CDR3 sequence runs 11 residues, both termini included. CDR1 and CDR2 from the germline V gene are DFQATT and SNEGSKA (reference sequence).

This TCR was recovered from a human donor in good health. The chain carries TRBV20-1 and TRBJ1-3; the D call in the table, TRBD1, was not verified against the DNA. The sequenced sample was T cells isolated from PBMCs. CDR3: CSAPYGTVTEY.